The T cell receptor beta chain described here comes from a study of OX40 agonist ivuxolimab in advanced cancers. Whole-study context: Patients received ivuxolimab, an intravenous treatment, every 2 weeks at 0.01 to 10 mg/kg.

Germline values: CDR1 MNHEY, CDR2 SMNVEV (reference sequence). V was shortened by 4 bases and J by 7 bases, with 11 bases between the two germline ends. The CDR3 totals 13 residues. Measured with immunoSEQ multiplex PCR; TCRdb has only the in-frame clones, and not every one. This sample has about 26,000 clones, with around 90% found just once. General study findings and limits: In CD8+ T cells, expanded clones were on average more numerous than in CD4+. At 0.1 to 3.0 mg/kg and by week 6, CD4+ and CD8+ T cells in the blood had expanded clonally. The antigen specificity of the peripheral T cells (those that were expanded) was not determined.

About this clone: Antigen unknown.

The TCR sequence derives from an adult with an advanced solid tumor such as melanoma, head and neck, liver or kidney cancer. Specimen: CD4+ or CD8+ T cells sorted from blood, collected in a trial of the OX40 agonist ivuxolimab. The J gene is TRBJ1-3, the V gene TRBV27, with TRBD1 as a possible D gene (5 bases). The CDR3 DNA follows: TGTGCCAGCAGTTCAGGGCTGAGGAACACCATATATTTT. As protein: CASSSGLRNTIYF.